This T cell receptor (beta chain) came from a study of shared clonotypes between healthy human individuals. Study-level points and caveats: Read depth was anticipated to influence clonotype sharing among donors.

Profiled with immunoSEQ multiplex PCR; TCRdb holds only in-frame clones, not every one. The sample consists of roughly 1,100,000 clones, roughly 70% of them appearing once. This clone has just a few counts. As yet, its antigen is unknown. Germline-derived CDR1 and CDR2 are SGHTA and FQGNSA. The ends were cut back, 1 base at V and 8 bases at J, with 12 bases in the middle. The CDR3 contains 15 residues. This TCR came from a man younger than 30 in good health. This chain links TRBV7-2 with TRBJ1-6, with D perhaps TRBD1 (6 bases). The material sequenced was memory CD4+ T cells sorted from blood. Stated subset: CD45RA-negative fraction. DNA of the CDR3: TGTGCCAGCAGCTTAGGAGGGACACAAGATTCACCCCTCCACTTT. Amino acid sequence: CASSLGGTQDSPLHF.